One and the same sample provided the 20 T cell receptor beta chains below, sequenced in a study of early T cells in non-severe SARS-CoV-2 infection. TCRdb analysed the 5' RACE reads with MiXCR anew, one entry per CDR3 protein. The repertoire holds more than 65,000 distinct CDR3 sequences, with around 4.2% as singletons. Source: whole blood, taken at baseline. Receptors were obtained from an adult who was a healthcare worker with PCR-confirmed SARS-CoV-2 infection or an uninfected control (not recorded which). The donor label of this sample is uncertain.

This clonotype has a count of ten or more. The chain is built from TRBV20-1 and TRBJ1-5; 8 nucleotides match TRBD1. The CDR3 spans 16 residues. The ends lost 0 bases at V and 3 bases at J; junction bases unmatched: 7. Germline lookup yields CDR1 DFQATT and CDR2 SNEGSKA (reference sequence). CDR3 protein: CSARDPGQVINQPQHF. The CDR3 DNA sequence: TGCAGTGCTAGAGACCCGGGACAGGTTATCAATCAGCCCCAGCATTTT.

This clonotype was picked up many times. This chain uses TRBV7-8 with TRBJ2-7; the D is unclear. The CDR3 is 11 amino acids. V was cut by 8 bases and J by 1 base, with 6 bases left in between. CDR1 is SGHVS, CDR2 FQNEAQ, per germline. CDR3 region: CASRGSYEQYF. The CDR3 bases are TGTGCCAGCCGCGGATCCTACGAGCAGTACTTC.

This clonotype has ten or more counts. The chain recombines TRBV6-4 with TRBJ1-1, with D possibly TRBD1 on 6 matching bases. This CDR3 contains 13 residues. CDR1 and CDR2 from the germline V gene are MRHNA and SNTAGT. Deletions cut 3 bases from V and 4 bases from J, with 9 bases between. Here the CDR3 reads CASSEGRGTEAFF. CDR3 nucleotides: TGTGCCAGCAGTGAAGGCAGGGGCACTGAAGCTTTCTTT.

The chain couples TRBV7-2 to TRBJ2-3, with D possibly matching TRBD1 (6 bases). The germline V gene has CDR1 SGHTA and CDR2 FQGNSA. Between the trimmed V and J ends, which lost 1 base and 2 bases, there was a span of 10 bases. CDR3 size: 15 residues. The CDR3 here is CASSLVQGNTDTQYF. In nucleotides, the CDR3 is TGTGCCAGCAGCTTAGTACAGGGTAACACAGATACGCAGTATTTT. Complete variable domain (other parts from reference TRBV7-2 and TRBJ2-3): GAGVSQSPSNKVTEKGKDVELRCDPISGHTALYWYRQSLGQGLEFLIYFQGNSAPDKSGLPSDRFSAERTGGSVSTLTIQRTQQEDSAVYLCASSLVQGNTDTQYFGPGTRLTVL.

In its sample, this clonotype was seen many times. The chain combines TRBV25-1 with TRBJ1-1; D gene ambiguous. The CDR3 has 14 residues. V was cut by 0 bases and J by 2 bases, with 7 bases left in between. Germline V lookup: CDR1 MGHDK, CDR2 SYGVNS. As DNA, the CDR3 is TGTGCCAGCAGTGAATATGGGGAAAACACTGAAGCTTTCTTT. Translated: CASSEYGENTEAFF.

This clonotype has ten or more counts. This sequence joins TRBV18 and TRBJ2-7; 8 nucleotides agree with TRBD2. This CDR3 has 15 residues. V trimming: 6 bases; J trimming: 2 bases; junction bases outside the gene matches: 9. Germline values: CDR1 KGHSH, CDR2 LQKENI. CDR3 sequence: CASSSGGSAPYEQYF. The CDR3 region has the DNA TGTGCCAGCTCCTCGGGAGGGTCCGCCCCCTACGAGCAGTACTTC.

The rearrangement links TRBV4-3 to TRBJ1-2; D is unclear. Trimming removed 0 bases from V and 5 bases from J, with 7 bases in between. Germline V gene lookup returns CDR1 LGHNA and CDR2 YSLEER. This CDR3 has 13 amino acids. DNA for the CDR3: TGCGCCAGCAGCCAAGAGGAGGGTTATGGCTACACCTTC. Its protein is CASSQEEGYGYTF.

The table lists this clonotype with a few counts. V and J are TRBV2 and TRBJ2-3; D uncertain. This CDR3 contains 11 residues. Trimming left V 7 bases short and J 6 bases short, with 8 bases between. CDR1 and CDR2 (germline): SNHLY, FYNNEI. The CDR3 is CASTKSDTQYF. CDR3 coding DNA: TGTGCCAGCACCAAGTCGGATACGCAGTATTTT.

CDR3 nucleotides: TGTGCCAGCAGCCCCAGAGGGTACTCTGGAAACACCATATATTTT. Protein product: CASSPRGYSGNTIYF. This chain connects TRBV7-8 to TRBJ1-3; no clear D gene. The CDR3 length is 15 residues. V shed 5 bases and J shed 0 bases, with 11 bases lying between them. In germline, CDR1 is SGHVS, CDR2 FQNEAQ.

In its sample, this clonotype was seen many times. J is TRBJ1-1 and V is TRBV10-3; the D gene is possibly TRBD1 (6 bases). The CDR3 totals 13 residues. CDR1 is ENHRY and CDR2 is SYGVKD in the germline V gene. The V end was cut by 5 bases, the J end by 1 base, with 8 bases between. The CDR3 sequence is CAISSRGNTEAFF. CDR3 sequence (DNA): TGTGCCATCAGTAGCAGGGGGAACACTGAAGCTTTCTTT.

This clonotype was recorded many times. The chain has TRBV12-3 or TRBV12-4 and TRBJ1-1, with a tentative D call TRBD1 (6 bases). This CDR3 is 11 amino acids long. V was trimmed by 2 bases and J by 11 bases, leaving 9 bases between them. CDR3 loop: CASSLTGRAFF. The DNA of the CDR3 is TGTGCCAGCAGTTTAACAGGGCGGGCTTTCTTT.

This clonotype was seen a few times. The gene calls are TRBV7-9 and TRBJ1-1; no clear D gene. This CDR3 has 13 amino acids. Trimming removed 0 bases at V and 3 bases at J, with 5 bases between. Germline V CDR1 and CDR2: SEHNR, FQNEAQ (reference sequence). DNA for the CDR3: TGTGCCAGCAGCTTAGCGGGCCACACTGAAGCTTTCTTT. Residues: CASSLAGHTEAFF.

This clonotype was counted between two and nine times. The chain carries TRBV28 and TRBJ2-4, with D perhaps TRBD1 or TRBD2 (6 bases each). The CDR3 is 16 amino acids. Per germline, CDR1 MDHEN and CDR2 SYDVKM. The V and J ends lost 1 base and 2 bases respectively, with 12 bases between them. In nucleotides, the CDR3 is TGTGCCAGCAGTTTATTAGGGGGGCCGTCCAAAAACATTCAGTACTTC. Encoded protein: CASSLLGGPSKNIQYF.

This chain links TRBV28 with TRBJ1-1; 9 nucleotides match TRBD1. V was clipped by 6 bases and J by 0 bases; unmatched bases: 8. The CDR3 spans 16 residues. Germline V lookup: CDR1 MDHEN, CDR2 SYDVKM. The CDR3 loop reads CASSRTGAGLNTEAFF. The CDR3, as DNA: TGTGCCAGCAGCAGGACAGGGGCTGGCTTGAACACTGAAGCTTTCTTT.

In this sample, this clonotype turned up a few times. The chain uses TRBV6-5 and TRBJ1-2, with a possible D match to TRBD1 (6 bases). CDR1 MNHEY and CDR2 SVGAGI come from the germline V gene. This CDR3 region has 14 residues. With 0 bases removed from V and 5 bases from J, the gap between germline ends came to 10 bases. CDR3 residues: CASSYSSQGYGYTF. The CDR3 coding sequence is TGTGCCAGCAGTTACTCGTCCCAGGGGTATGGCTACACCTTC.

This clonotype showed up many times. The chain couples TRBV7-9 to TRBJ2-3, with 11 positions matching TRBD2. Unmatched junction bases numbered 15, after V lost 5 bases and J lost 5 bases. Germline CDR1 reads SEHNR; CDR2 reads FQNEAQ (reference sequence). The CDR3 loop spans 18 amino acids. The CDR3 spells CASSTMTSGDGSGDTQYF. The CDR3 DNA is TGTGCCAGCAGCACGATGACTAGCGGGGATGGCTCGGGAGATACGCAGTATTTT.

This clonotype has more than one count but fewer than ten. J is TRBJ1-6 and V is TRBV10-3; TRBD1 might be the D (6 bases). The CDR3 is made up of 14 amino acids. Looked up from germline, CDR1 is ENHRY and CDR2 is SYGVKD. V was cut by 6 bases and J by 10 bases, with 16 bases left in between. The CDR3 sequence is CAISSTGEGSPLHF. CDR3 DNA sequence: TGTGCCATCAGCTCGACAGGAGAGGGGTCACCCCTCCACTTT.

There are many counts of this clonotype. CDR3 protein: CASSFGGGHTSTDTQYF. Here the CDR3 DNA reads TGTGCCAGCAGTTTCGGGGGGGGACATACTAGCACAGATACGCAGTATTTT. The rearrangement links TRBV27 to TRBJ2-3, with 8 bases fitting TRBD2. Trimming at V came to 3 bases and at J to 0 bases, leaving 8 bases not matched to a gene. CDR1 and CDR2 (germline): MNHEY, SMNVEV (reference sequence). The CDR3 covers 17 residues.

The V and J genes are TRBV12-3 or TRBV12-4 and TRBJ1-2; 12 positions agree with TRBD1. After removal of 5 bases from V and 4 bases from J, the junction contained 11 bases not matched to a gene. There are 17 residues in the CDR3. CDR3 loop: CASSARDRGREVYGYTF. CDR3 nucleotides: TGTGCCAGCAGTGCCCGGGACAGGGGGCGCGAAGTCTATGGCTACACCTTC.

V is TRBV4-1 and J is TRBJ1-1; D remains ambiguous. The V end lost 2 bases, the J end lost 1 base, and 5 bases lay between the germline ends. The CDR3 is made up of 13 amino acids. Germline CDR1 and CDR2: MGHRA and YSYEKL. The CDR3 nucleotides are TGCGCCAGCAGCCAAAACGAGAACACTGAAGCTTTCTTT. Its translation: CASSQNENTEAFF.